Below are 17 T cell receptor beta chains sequenced from a single sample in a study of cytomegalovirus exposure and HLA in healthy donors. Primers: 60 Vbeta forward and 13 Jbeta reverse. Method: immunoSEQ multiplex PCR; TCRdb's copy keeps in-frame clones and lacks some. The table for this sample gives some 180,000 clones. Sequencing used PBMCs. The receptors originated from a young man in good health and CMV-seronegative.

The chain recombines TRBV14 with TRBJ2-1; TRBD2 matches 9 bases. V dropped 0 bases and J dropped 2; count of bases not matched to a gene: 5. Germline CDR1 is SGHDN and CDR2 is FVKESK. This CDR3 contains 17 residues. CDR3 bases: TGTGCCAGCAGCCAAGATGGAGCGGGAGGCCCCTACAATGAGCAGTTCTTC. Translating gives CASSQDGAGGPYNEQFF.

This chain joins TRBV20-1 and TRBJ2-7, with D maybe TRBD2 (5 bases). V dropped 2 bases and J dropped 7 bases, with 9 bases sitting between them. Germline CDR1 DFQATT, CDR2 SNEGSKA (reference sequence). The CDR3 is 11 residues long. The CDR3 nucleotides are TGCAGTGCTAGAAAGGGCGGGGAGCAGTACTTC. Translation: CSARKGGEQYF.

This chain uses TRBV5-4 with TRBJ2-6; tentative D call: TRBD2 (6 bases). V was pared by 4 bases and J by 0 bases, with 11 bases between. The CDR3 runs 16 residues. Germline assignment: CDR1 SGHNT and CDR2 YYREEE (reference sequence). The CDR3 bases are TGTGCCAGCAGCCTTGGGGGGTCCTCTGGGGCCAACGTCCTGACTTTC. Amino acids: CASSLGGSSGANVLTF. Full variable domain (rest looked up from reference TRBV5-4 and TRBJ2-6): ETGVTQSPTHLIKTRGQQVTLRCSSQSGHNTVSWYQQALGQGPQFIFQYYREEENGRGNFPPRFSGLQFPNYSSELNVNALELDDSALYLCASSLGGSSGANVLTFGAGSRLTVL.

The chain links TRBV5-1 to TRBJ2-2, with a weak D call TRBD1 (6 bases). Germline CDR1 is SGHRS and CDR2 is YFSETQ. This CDR3 spans 16 amino acids. V was cut by 0 bases and J by 5 bases, with 14 bases left in between. The CDR3 reads CASSLGRGGPTGELFF. CDR3 nucleotide sequence: TGCGCCAGCAGCTTGGGCAGGGGTGGCCCGACCGGGGAGCTGTTTTTT.

This chain links TRBV28 with TRBJ2-7; D might be TRBD1 (6 bases). The germline V and J ends were trimmed by 5 bases and 2 bases, with 10 bases remaining between them. The CDR3 consists of 13 residues. Germline loops: CDR1 MDHEN, CDR2 SYDVKM. CDR3 DNA sequence: TGTGCCAGCAGTCGGACAGCGCCCTACGAGCAGTACTTC. Residues: CASSRTAPYEQYF.

The chain recombines TRBV18 with TRBJ1-6; D is perhaps TRBD1 (6 bases). The ends were cut back, 3 bases at V and 14 bases at J, with 17 bases in the middle. The CDR3 runs to 14 residues. Germline CDR1 KGHSH, CDR2 LQKENI. The DNA for the CDR3 is TGTGCCAGCTCACCGCCCCAGGGGCGGGTTTCCCTCCACTTT. It specifies CASSPPQGRVSLHF.

In nucleotides, the CDR3 is TGTGCCAGCGCTCGTGGGACAGGGATAACCGGGGAGCTGTTTTTT. Encoded protein: CASARGTGITGELFF. The chain has TRBV9 and TRBJ2-2; 9 nucleotides match TRBD1. V gave up 7 bases and J gave up 5 bases; unmatched junction bases: 9. CDR3 size: 15 residues. Germline V lookup: CDR1 SGDLS, CDR2 YYNGEE.

CDR3 bases: TGTGCCAGCAGTTTGACAGGGCCTGGAAACACCATATATTTT. It specifies CASSLTGPGNTIYF. The rearrangement uses TRBV28 and TRBJ1-3, with 7 bases aligning to TRBD1. With V trimmed by 3 bases and J by 2 bases, 1 base remained unmatched. Germline V gene lookup returns CDR1 MDHEN and CDR2 SYDVKM. This CDR3 contains 14 residues. Full variable domain (missing parts from reference TRBV28 and TRBJ1-3): DVKVTQSSRYLVKRTGEKVFLECVQDMDHENMFWYRQDPGLGLRLIYFSYDVKMKEKGDIPEGYSVSREKKERFSLILESASTNQTSMYLCASSLTGPGNTIYFGEGSWLTVV.

V gene TRBV30 combines with J gene TRBJ2-5; perhaps TRBD2 as D (5 bases). Judging by the DNA end, TRBJ2-7 fits better; the J call may be wrong. This CDR3 is built from 15 residues. Germline lookup yields CDR1 GTSNPN and CDR2 SVGIG (reference sequence). The CDR3 sequence is CAWSVPRVRAYEQYF. CDR3 sequence (DNA): TGTGCCTGGAGTGTACCGCGGGTCAGAGCCTACGAGCAGTACTTC.

The V call is TRBV2, the J call TRBJ2-1, with D uncertain. Trimming removed 2 bases from V and 3 bases from J, with 5 bases in between. The CDR3 spans 13 residues. CDR1 and CDR2 (germline): SNHLY, FYNNEI. CDR3 sequence (DNA): TGTGCCAGCAGTGAATACTACTACAATGAGCAGTTCTTC. Its translation: CASSEYYYNEQFF.

The chain combines TRBV28 with TRBJ1-5; D is perhaps TRBD1 (6 bases). Trimming took 4 bases from V and 9 from J, leaving 19 bases between them. The CDR3 runs to 15 residues. The germline CDR1 and CDR2 sequences are MDHEN and SYDVKM. The CDR3 DNA sequence: TGTGCCAGCAGTTCCCCTGACAGGAACATTTCGCCCCAGCATTTT. The encoded protein is CASSSPDRNISPQHF.

This chain connects TRBV4-2 to TRBJ2-7, with 8 nucleotides matching TRBD1. This CDR3 is 16 amino acids long. V lost 5 bases and J lost 2; bases outside the gene matches: 11. Germline V CDR1 and CDR2: LGHNA, YNFKEQ. CDR3 in amino acids: CASSTPGTGNTYEQYF. The CDR3 DNA is TGTGCCAGCAGCACCCCCGGGACAGGAAACACCTACGAGCAGTACTTC.

The CDR3 DNA reads as TGTGCCAGCAGTTACAGGGGGGATCAGCCCCAGCATTTT. It translates to CASSYRGDQPQHF. The chain is built from TRBV28 and TRBJ1-5, with 8 bases lining up with TRBD1. The CDR3 contains 13 residues. Germline-derived CDR1 and CDR2 are MDHEN and SYDVKM. J lost 5 bases, V lost 4 bases, and 1 base had no gene match.

The genes are TRBV5-1 and TRBJ2-3, with 11 bases that match TRBD2. The V gene end was trimmed by 1 base and the J gene end by 5 bases; junction bases not matched to a gene: 6. There are 16 residues in the CDR3. The germline gives CDR1 SGHRS, CDR2 YFSETQ. CDR3 DNA sequence: TGCGCCAGCAGCTTGTTAGCGGGAGGGGAAGGAGATACGCAGTATTTT. It is translated as CASSLLAGGEGDTQYF.

This rearrangement joins TRBV28 to TRBJ2-5, with D uncertain. The J call is uncertain, as TRBJ2-7 better fits the DNA end. Germline assignment: CDR1 MDHEN and CDR2 SYDVKM. The CDR3 sequence is 13 residues long. This chain's CDR3 is CASSPRVAYEQYF. In nucleotides, the CDR3 is TGTGCCAGCAGTCCTCGGGTGGCCTACGAGCAGTACTTC.

The rearrangement uses TRBV7-2 and TRBJ2-2; 8 bases line up with TRBD2. The germline CDR1 and CDR2 sequences are SGHTA and FQGNSA. The CDR3 is 13 amino acids. V trimming: 5 bases; J trimming: 6 bases; junction bases outside the gene matches: 2. In DNA, the CDR3 is TGTGCCAGCAGCGGAGCGGGGGCCGGGGAGCTGTTTTTT. Translating gives CASSGAGAGELFF.

The chain recombines TRBV19 with TRBJ1-5; D is unclear. There are 13 residues in the CDR3. Germline loops: CDR1 LNHDA, CDR2 SQIVND (reference sequence). V was trimmed by 4 bases and J by 8 bases, leaving 12 bases between them. The CDR3 loop reads CASSTRPSEPQHF. CDR3 sequence (DNA): TGTGCCAGTAGTACGAGGCCCAGTGAGCCCCAGCATTTT.